This entry lists 31 T cell receptor beta chains sequenced from one sample in a study of type 1 regulatory T cells. These receptors are not linked to any known antigen. MiXCR, run by TCRdb on the reads, gives a single entry per CDR3 protein. The table lists about 68,000 distinct CDR3 sequences, about 60% of them singletons, with about 8% in the top ten. Sample: cultured T cells, either the whole culture or a sorted T cell fraction (not recorded which). Stated subset: Tr1-enriched cell product generated in vitro against host alloantigens. The receptor set was obtained from a human donor in good health.

CDR3: CASSVQNPGTQYF. The DNA of the CDR3 is TGCGCCAGCAGTGTTCAGAATCCAGGGACCCAGTACTTC. The genes are TRBV10-2 and TRBJ2-5; D not resolved. The CDR3 has 13 residues. Germline CDR1 is WSHSY and CDR2 is SAAADI. Trimming shortened V by 4 bases and J by 7 bases, and 13 bases separated the two germline ends.

This clonotype occurred a few times. The V call is TRBV6-1, the J call TRBJ2-6, with a possible D match to TRBD2 (5 bases). The CDR3 has 17 residues. The V gene's germline CDR1 is MNHNS and CDR2 SASEGT. Trimming left V 4 bases short and J 0 bases short, with 13 bases between. The CDR3, as DNA: TGTGCCAGCAGTGGCAGTTCACGGGGCTCTGGGGCCAACGTCCTGACTTTC. Protein: CASSGSSRGSGANVLTF.

The gene calls are TRBV4-3 and TRBJ2-3; D might be TRBD1 (5 bases). Trimming removed 0 bases from V and 4 bases from J, with 8 bases in between. The germline CDR1 and CDR2 sequences are LGHNA and YSLEER. The CDR3 has 14 amino acids. CDR3 coding DNA: TGCGCCAGCAGCCAAGACAGGGTCCCAGATACGCAGTATTTT. Protein product: CASSQDRVPDTQYF.

V and J are TRBV20-1 and TRBJ1-2, with TRBD1 identical over 9 bases. Germline CDR1 DFQATT, CDR2 SNEGSKA (reference sequence). The length of the CDR3 is 15 residues. With 0 bases clipped from V and 8 bases from J, the junction kept 10 bases outside the gene matches. The CDR3 DNA sequence: TGCAGTGCTAGAGACACCCCTCGGACAGGGGAGGGCTACACCTTC. This codes for CSARDTPRTGEGYTF.

As DNA, the CDR3 is TGTGCCAGCAAAGCGGACCTGAACACCGGGGAGCTGTTTTTT. Protein sequence: CASKADLNTGELFF. The chain combines TRBV6-6 with TRBJ2-2, with D possibly being TRBD2 (5 bases). Germline lookup yields CDR1 MNHNY and CDR2 SVGAGI (reference sequence). CDR3 length: 14 residues. V lost 7 bases, J lost 1 base, and 10 bases lay in between.

The table lists this clonotype with a count of one. The rearrangement links TRBV20-1 to TRBJ2-1; 10 bases are a match to TRBD2. From germline, CDR1 is DFQATT and CDR2 SNEGSKA (reference sequence). The CDR3 spans 17 residues. Trimming removed 3 bases from V and 8 bases from J; junction bases left unmatched: 16. DNA for the CDR3: TGCAGTGCTAGTAGCCTAGCGGGAGCCCCGAGGGCGGATGAGCAGTTCTTC. It translates to CSASSLAGAPRADEQFF.

In the case of this clonotype: A read error may account for a junction end that differs from germline. This sequence joins TRBV24-1 and TRBJ1-5, with D unclear. CDR1 and CDR2 from the germline V gene are KGHDR and SFDVKD. The CDR3 spans 17 residues. CDR3 protein: CVTSDPGSGGSNQPQHF. CDR3 nucleotides: TGTGTCACCAGTGACCCGGGTTCAGGAGGCAGCAATCAGCCCCAGCATTTT.

This chain connects TRBV20-1 to TRBJ2-2; 8 positions agree with TRBD2. The germline V gene has CDR1 DFQATT and CDR2 SNEGSKA (reference sequence). With V trimmed by 4 bases and J by 2 bases, 6 bases remained unmatched. The CDR3 runs to 15 residues. The DNA of the CDR3 is TGCAGTGCTACCGGGAGGGGGGGAAACACCGGGGAGCTGTTTTTT. This translates into CSATGRGGNTGELFF.

This clonotype was counted a single time. V gene TRBV7-2 combines with J gene TRBJ1-2; D is possibly TRBD1 (5 bases). With 1 base removed from V and 2 bases from J, the gap between germline ends came to 26 bases. The CDR3 is 20 residues long. CDR1 is SGHTA and CDR2 is FQGNSA in the germline V gene. CDR3 nucleotides: TGTGCCAGCAGCTTAGTACCGGGAACCTTTTCAGGGATTAGGAACTATGGCTACACCTTC. Its translation: CASSLVPGTFSGIRNYGYTF.

The chain has TRBV5-1 and TRBJ1-4; 7 bases fit TRBD1. This CDR3 is built from 14 residues. The V segment lost 4 bases and the J segment 4 bases; nucleotides outside the gene matches: 4. The germline CDR1 and CDR2 sequences are SGHRS and YFSETQ. In DNA, the CDR3 is TGCGCCAGCAGCCGGGACAGCGATAATGAAAAACTGTTTTTT. It translates to CASSRDSDNEKLFF. Supplemented by reference TRBV5-1 and TRBJ1-4, the full variable domain reads KAGVTQTPRYLIKTRGQQVTLSCSPISGHRSVSWYQQTPGQGLQFLFEYFSETQRNKGNFPGRFSGRQFSNSRSEMNVSTLELGDSALYLCASSRDSDNEKLFFGSGTQLSVL.

A few counts support this clonotype. The V and J genes are TRBV7-2 and TRBJ2-1; 7 bases map to TRBD2. The germline V gene encodes CDR1 SGHTA and CDR2 FQGNSA. The V gene end was trimmed by 3 bases and the J gene end by 4 bases; junction bases not matched to a gene: 3. CDR3 size: 14 residues. CDR3 bases: TGTGCCAGCAGCTTTGGGAGGGGATACAATGAGCAGTTCTTC. This gives the protein CASSFGRGYNEQFF. Variable domain in full (rest from reference TRBV7-2 and TRBJ2-1): GAGVSQSPSNKVTEKGKDVELRCDPISGHTALYWYRQSLGQGLEFLIYFQGNSAPDKSGLPSDRFSAERTGGSVSTLTIQRTQQEDSAVYLCASSFGRGYNEQFFGPGTRLTVL.

The J gene is TRBJ1-1, the V gene TRBV5-1; no clear D. This CDR3 has 15 amino acids. V was clipped by 3 bases and J by 0 bases, with 12 bases between them. Germline lookup yields CDR1 SGHRS and CDR2 YFSETQ. CDR3 sequence: CASSWERGLNTEAFF. The CDR3 DNA is TGCGCCAGCAGCTGGGAGCGGGGATTGAACACTGAAGCTTTCTTT.

The chain links TRBV5-1 to TRBJ1-2, with D maybe TRBD1 (5 bases). Germline lookup yields CDR1 SGHRS and CDR2 YFSETQ. CDR3 length equals 14 residues. Trimming pared 0 bases from V and 3 bases from J, leaving 9 bases between. CDR3 residues: CASSLDGTDYGYTF. CDR3 in DNA: TGCGCCAGCAGCTTGGACGGGACCGACTATGGCTACACCTTC.

In its sample, this clonotype was seen once. J is TRBJ2-7 and V is TRBV19; 11 nucleotides agree with TRBD1. After removal of 7 bases from V and 6 bases from J, the junction contained 5 bases not matched to a gene. Germline CDR1 is LNHDA and CDR2 is SQIVND (reference sequence). The CDR3 is made up of 13 amino acids. The CDR3 bases are TGTGCCAGTAAGGAGGGGACAGGGGGCGAGCAGTACTTC. Translated, it gives CASKEGTGGEQYF.

With regard to this clonotype: The junction departs from germline at one end; a sequencing error may be responsible. The rearrangement uses TRBV7-2 and TRBJ2-1; possible D gene TRBD2, 6 bases. Looked up from germline, CDR1 is SGHTA and CDR2 is FQGNSA. The CDR3 sequence is 16 residues long. The CDR3 DNA reads as TGTGTCAGCAGCAGCGTGGGTAGCGGCCGCTACAATGAGCAGTTCTTC. Translated: CVSSSVGSGRYNEQFF.

J is TRBJ2-2 and V is TRBV29-1; perhaps TRBD1 as D (5 bases). Germline CDR1 reads SQVTM; CDR2 reads ANQGSEA. The CDR3 is 14 residues long. With 4 bases removed from V and 4 bases from J, the gap between germline ends came to 13 bases. CDR3 in amino acids: CSVGSGHSTGELFF. CDR3 DNA sequence: TGCAGCGTTGGTAGTGGACATTCCACCGGGGAGCTGTTTTTT.

The chain joins TRBV5-1 to TRBJ2-5; the match to TRBD1 covers 8 bases. Looked up from germline, CDR1 is SGHRS and CDR2 is YFSETQ. J gave up 0 bases and V 4 bases, and 5 bases lay outside the gene matches. The CDR3 loop spans 15 amino acids. CDR3 coding DNA: TGCGCCAGCAGCGGGGGACAGGCCTACCAAGAGACCCAGTACTTC. It specifies CASSGGQAYQETQYF.

The chain links TRBV5-1 to TRBJ2-1, with 7 bases that match TRBD2. The junction had 5 bases not matched to a gene; V was cut back by 0 bases and J by 5 bases. Per germline, CDR1 SGHRS and CDR2 YFSETQ. The CDR3 totals 15 residues. In nucleotides, the CDR3 is TGCGCCAGCAGCTTGGTGGCTAGCGGAAACAATGAGCAGTTCTTC. Residues: CASSLVASGNNEQFF.

This clonotype was recorded a few times. The V gene is TRBV20-1, the J gene TRBJ2-2, with 7 bases identical to TRBD2. The CDR3 has 14 amino acids. The V segment lost 5 bases and the J segment 1 base; nucleotides outside the gene matches: 4. Germline values: CDR1 DFQATT, CDR2 SNEGSKA (reference sequence). In DNA, the CDR3 is TGCAGTGCTCACCGCGGGGGGAACACCGGGGAGCTGTTTTTT. Translated: CSAHRGGNTGELFF.

The chain has TRBV20-1 and TRBJ1-1, with TRBD1 matching over 8 bases. Germline V gives CDR1 DFQATT, CDR2 SNEGSKA (reference sequence). CDR3 size: 13 residues. Losses at the gene ends were 8 bases for V and 5 bases for J; bases not matched to a gene: 10. CDR3 residues: CSYVQGAGTEAFF. The CDR3 bases are TGCAGTTACGTCCAGGGGGCAGGTACTGAAGCTTTCTTT.

This clonotype was detected only a few times. The rearrangement uses TRBV5-1 and TRBJ2-1, with 9 bases lining up with TRBD2. V shed 7 bases, J shed 9 bases, and the junction held 20 bases outside the gene matches. This CDR3 contains 17 residues. Germline lookup yields CDR1 SGHRS and CDR2 YFSETQ. CDR3 in DNA: TGCGCCAGCTCCCCGGGAGGGCTAGCGGGAATTAAGGTTGAGCAGTTCTTC. It codes for CASSPGGLAGIKVEQFF.

In this sample, this clonotype turned up a few times. In DNA form, the CDR3 reads TGTGCCAGCAGCCAAGACACGACCGGGACTGAAGCTTTCTTT. Its translation is CASSQDTTGTEAFF. The J gene is TRBJ1-1, the V gene TRBV3-1; D unresolved. CDR1 is LGHDT, CDR2 YNNKEL, per germline (reference sequence). This CDR3 has 14 residues. V was clipped by 0 bases and J by 5 bases, with 10 bases between them.

The V gene is TRBV10-3, the J gene TRBJ1-5; possible D gene TRBD1, 5 bases. CDR3 size: 18 residues. Germline CDR1 reads ENHRY; CDR2 reads SYGVKD. Between the trimmed V and J ends, which lost 2 bases and 9 bases, there was a span of 26 bases. The chain's CDR3 is CAISEAAHDFGAGRPQHF. CDR3 bases: TGTGCCATCAGTGAGGCGGCTCACGATTTCGGGGCGGGAAGGCCCCAGCATTTT.

The chain joins TRBV4-1 to TRBJ1-1; no clear D. Trimming cost V 2 bases and J 4 bases, with 17 bases left between them. This CDR3 comprises 16 residues. The V gene's germline CDR1 is MGHRA and CDR2 YSYEKL. The CDR3 region is CASSQIDMGFSTEAFF. In DNA form, the CDR3 reads TGCGCCAGCAGCCAAATTGACATGGGTTTCAGCACTGAAGCTTTCTTT.

The chain joins TRBV6-1 to TRBJ2-4; possibly TRBD1 for D (6 bases). The CDR3 is made up of 13 amino acids. Trimming removed 6 bases at V and 9 bases at J, with 15 bases between. The germline CDR1 and CDR2 sequences are MNHNS and SASEGT. The CDR3 spells CASSQQGFSIQYF. CDR3 DNA: TGTGCCAGCAGCCAACAGGGTTTTTCCATTCAGTACTTC.

The rearrangement joins TRBV6-1 to TRBJ2-3; D call uncertain. This CDR3 has 12 residues. CDR1 and CDR2 from the germline V gene are MNHNS and SASEGT. Deletions cut 2 bases from V and 11 bases from J, with 11 bases between. The CDR3: CASSELVSMQYF. The CDR3 region has the DNA TGTGCCAGCAGTGAACTAGTTAGTATGCAGTATTTT.

This clonotype showed up just a few times. The chain uses TRBV28 and TRBJ2-3; TRBD1 is a possible D gene (5 bases). This CDR3 is 15 amino acids long. In germline, CDR1 is MDHEN, CDR2 SYDVKM. Trimming stripped 7 bases from V and 0 bases from J, with 14 bases between. This chain's CDR3 is CASIPGSASTDTQYF. Here the CDR3 DNA reads TGTGCCAGCATCCCAGGGTCGGCTAGCACAGATACGCAGTATTTT.

The chain employs TRBV7-9 and TRBJ2-5, with TRBD1 as a possible D gene (6 bases). This CDR3 contains 14 residues. CDR1 and CDR2 (germline): SEHNR, FQNEAQ (reference sequence). Trimming pared 3 bases from V and 2 bases from J, leaving 10 bases between. CDR3 in amino acids: CASSFRTEQETQYF. The CDR3 region has the DNA TGTGCCAGCAGCTTTAGGACAGAACAAGAGACCCAGTACTTC.

V is TRBV7-9 and J is TRBJ2-6; D not resolved. The CDR3 is 14 residues long. Trimming pared 7 bases from V and 4 bases from J, leaving 11 bases between. Germline V gene data show CDR1 as SEHNR and CDR2 as FQNEAQ (reference sequence). CDR3 coding DNA: TGTGCCAGCACCCTGGTGATAGGGGCCAACGTCCTGACTTTC. Protein sequence: CASTLVIGANVLTF.

The chain is built from TRBV5-8 and TRBJ2-3, with D hard to call. The V end was cut by 1 base, the J end by 2 bases, with 8 bases between. The germline gives CDR1 SGHTS, CDR2 YDEGEE. The CDR3 consists of 14 residues. The CDR3 reads CASSLRATTDTQYF. CDR3 sequence (DNA): TGTGCCAGCAGCTTGAGAGCCACCACAGATACGCAGTATTTT.

The V and J genes are TRBV29-1 and TRBJ2-1, with 16 bases matching TRBD2. With 0 bases clipped from V and 2 bases from J, the junction kept 7 bases outside the gene matches. Germline V gene lookup returns CDR1 SQVTM and CDR2 ANQGSEA. This CDR3 is built from 19 residues. CDR3 loop: CSVEEGLAGGPGTYNEQFF. CDR3 in DNA: TGCAGCGTTGAAGAGGGACTAGCGGGAGGGCCCGGCACCTACAATGAGCAGTTCTTC.